This T cell receptor (beta chain) comes out of a study of cytomegalovirus exposure and HLA in healthy donors. The PCR employed 60 Vbeta primers together with 13 Jbeta primers. Assay: immunoSEQ multiplex PCR; the TCRdb copy retains only in-frame clones and omits some. The sample records fewer than 250,000 clones, over 65% being singletons. J lost 5 bases, V lost 3 bases, and 7 bases had no gene match. Germline CDR1 and CDR2: SGHRS and YFSETQ. The CDR3 has 15 amino acids. Comments on this clone: Its specificity is not known.

Overall study findings and caveats: Later work found that TCR association rates differed between HLA loci; DRB1 had the most and HLA-C the fewest. On later analysis, the bulk of CMV-associated TCR beta chains appeared to be HLA-restricted. For presence/absence analyses, sequencing depth was assumed to be roughly uniform across donors.

The specimen sequenced was PBMCs. This clonotype was obtained from a man aged 18 to 29 in good health and CMV-seronegative. The rearrangement joins TRBV5-1 to TRBJ1-2, with TRBD1 identical over 10 bases. DNA of the CDR3: TGCGCCAGCAGCTCCCTGGGGACAGGGGAGTATGGCTACACCTTC. Residues: CASSSLGTGEYGYTF.